This T cell receptor (beta chain) was obtained from a study of cytomegalovirus exposure and HLA in healthy donors. For the study at large: Earlier, fewer than 130 million unique TCR beta sequences were recovered from approximately 180 million T cells by an analysis. Study-wide findings and caveats: Excluded were some V segments that proved indistinguishable, including TRBV6-2 and TRBV6-3. Despite most TCR sequences being rare, some public TCRs occurred in many donors.

The V gene's germline CDR1 is SEHNR and CDR2 FQNEAQ (reference sequence). CDR3 length equals 15 residues. As for this clone: Its antigen is still unknown.

A multiplex PCR was run with 60 Vbeta primers and 13 Jbeta primers. Sequencing was performed with immunoSEQ multiplex PCR; in TCRdb, only in-frame clones are kept and a portion is missing. The sample holds about 180,000 clones; approximately 80% are singletons and the top ten take under 0.6%. The sequence was collected from a woman in her forties or fifties in good health and CMV-seronegative. This chain connects TRBV7-9 to TRBJ2-5, with 7 bases aligning to TRBD1. The DNA end lines up better with TRBJ2-7; the J call may be wrong. Sample: PBMCs. CDR3 DNA sequence: TGTGCCAGCAGCCACCCGGGGACAGAGTCCTACGAGCAGTACTTC. Protein sequence: CASSHPGTESYEQYF.